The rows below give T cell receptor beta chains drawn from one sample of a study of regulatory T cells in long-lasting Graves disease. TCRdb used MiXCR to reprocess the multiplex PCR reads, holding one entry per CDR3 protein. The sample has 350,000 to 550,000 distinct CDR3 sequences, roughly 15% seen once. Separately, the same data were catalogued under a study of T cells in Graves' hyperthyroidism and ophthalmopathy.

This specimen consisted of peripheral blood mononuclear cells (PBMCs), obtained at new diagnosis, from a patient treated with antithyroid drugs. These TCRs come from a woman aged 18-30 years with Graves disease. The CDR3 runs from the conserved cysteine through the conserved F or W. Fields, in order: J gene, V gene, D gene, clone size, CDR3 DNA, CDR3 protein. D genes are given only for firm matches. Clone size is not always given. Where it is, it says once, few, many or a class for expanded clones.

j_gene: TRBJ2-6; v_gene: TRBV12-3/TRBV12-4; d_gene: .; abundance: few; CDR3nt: TGTGCCAGCAGTCCCCGCAGCCCAGGCTGGGCCAACGTCCTGACTTTC; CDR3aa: CASSPRSPGWANVLTF
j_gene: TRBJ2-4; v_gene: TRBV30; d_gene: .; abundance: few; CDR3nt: TGTGCCTGGAGTCCGTACGTCTTGAGGGTAGCCAAAAACATTCAGTACTTC; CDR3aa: CAWSPYVLRVAKNIQYF
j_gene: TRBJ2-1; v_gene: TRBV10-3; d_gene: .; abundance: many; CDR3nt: TGTGCCATCAGTGATCAAACAGCCTACAATGAGCAGTTCTTC; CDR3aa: CAISDQTAYNEQFF
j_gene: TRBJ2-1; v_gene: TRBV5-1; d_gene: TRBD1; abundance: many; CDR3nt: TGTGCCAGCAGTTCCAGACAGGGAAGCTCCTACAATGAGCAGTTCTTC; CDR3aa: CASSSRQGSSYNEQFF
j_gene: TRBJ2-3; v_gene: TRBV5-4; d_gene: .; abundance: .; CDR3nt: TGTGCCAGCAGCTACCTTGTCGGGGGCGGAGGCGCAGATACGCAGTATTTT; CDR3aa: CASSYLVGGGGADTQYF
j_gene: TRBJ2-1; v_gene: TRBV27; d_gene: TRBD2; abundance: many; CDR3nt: TGTGCCAGCAGTTCTAGCGGGAGCTACAATGAGCAGTTCTTC; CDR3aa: CASSSSGSYNEQFF
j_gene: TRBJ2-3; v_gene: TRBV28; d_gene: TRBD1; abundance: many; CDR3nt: TGTGCCAGCAGCTCCCCGGGACAGAGCACAGATACGCAGTATTTT; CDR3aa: CASSSPGQSTDTQYF
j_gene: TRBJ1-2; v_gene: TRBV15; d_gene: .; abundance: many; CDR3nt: TGTGCCACCAGCAGGGGCCTCGACAGCTCCTATGGCTACACCTTC; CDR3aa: CATSRGLDSSYGYTF
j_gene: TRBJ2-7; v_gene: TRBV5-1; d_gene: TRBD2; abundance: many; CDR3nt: TGTGCCAGCAGCCCCTTCCGGGAGGGCTCCTACGAGCAGTACTTC; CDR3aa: CASSPFREGSYEQYF
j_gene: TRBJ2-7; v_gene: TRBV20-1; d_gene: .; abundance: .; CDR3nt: TGCAGTGCTAGGTGGGGAGGATCCTACGAGCAGTACTTC; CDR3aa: CSARWGGSYEQYF
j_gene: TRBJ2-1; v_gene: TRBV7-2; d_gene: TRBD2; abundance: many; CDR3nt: TGTGCCAGCAGCCTACAACTAGCGTTCACGGGCAATGAGCAGTTCTTC; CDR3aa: CASSLQLAFTGNEQFF
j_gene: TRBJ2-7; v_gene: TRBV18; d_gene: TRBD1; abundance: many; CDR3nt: TGTGCCAGCAGTCCCCCCGGGACAGGGCTTTACGAGCAGTACTTC; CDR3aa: CASSPPGTGLYEQYF
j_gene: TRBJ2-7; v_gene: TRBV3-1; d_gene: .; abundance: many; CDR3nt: TGTGCCAGCAGCCAAGATCGTGGGAAAACCTACGAGCAGTACTTC; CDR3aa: CASSQDRGKTYEQYF
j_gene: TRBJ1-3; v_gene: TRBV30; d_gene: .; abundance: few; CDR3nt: TGTGCCTGGAACTTTCGAAAAAACACCATATATTTT; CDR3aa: CAWNFRKNTIYF
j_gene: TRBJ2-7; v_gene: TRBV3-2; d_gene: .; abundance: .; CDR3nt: TGTGCCAGCAGCCAAAGCGAGAGAGTCCGGGGCGAGCAGTACTTC; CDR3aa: CASSQSERVRGEQYF